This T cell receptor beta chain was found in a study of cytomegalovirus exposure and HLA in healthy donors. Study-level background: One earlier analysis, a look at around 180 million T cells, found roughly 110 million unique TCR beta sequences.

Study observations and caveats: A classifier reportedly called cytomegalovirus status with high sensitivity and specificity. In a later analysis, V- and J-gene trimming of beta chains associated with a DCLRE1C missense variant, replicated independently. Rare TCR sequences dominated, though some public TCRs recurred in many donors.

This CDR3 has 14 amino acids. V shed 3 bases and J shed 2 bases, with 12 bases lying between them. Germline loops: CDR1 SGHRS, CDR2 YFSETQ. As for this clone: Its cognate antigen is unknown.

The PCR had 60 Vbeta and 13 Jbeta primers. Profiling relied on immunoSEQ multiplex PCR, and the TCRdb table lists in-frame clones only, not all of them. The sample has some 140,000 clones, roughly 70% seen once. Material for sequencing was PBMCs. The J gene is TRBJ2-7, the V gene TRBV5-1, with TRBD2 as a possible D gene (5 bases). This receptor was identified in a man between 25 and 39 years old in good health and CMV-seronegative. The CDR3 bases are TGCGCCAGCAGCTCGGACTGGCCGACCTACGAGCAGTACTTC. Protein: CASSSDWPTYEQYF.